This T cell receptor (beta chain) was recovered during a study of regulatory dendritic cells for organ transplantation. Study-wide results and limits: Memory CD8+ T cells were the most oligoclonal; naive cells were highly diverse. Memory CD8+ clonal expansion seemed more limited with regulatory than mature dendritic cells.

Memory T cells were CD45RO+, naive were CD45RA+, sorted by FACS. This clone was found once. Antigen unknown. V lost 5 bases and J lost 9; bases outside the gene matches: 10. This CDR3 spans 14 amino acids. From germline, CDR1 is MNHEY and CDR2 SVGAGI. Assay: immunoSEQ multiplex PCR; the TCRdb copy retains only in-frame clones and omits some. Of tens of thousands of clones listed, 74% were seen once; the top ten hold approximately 0.9%. This receptor was taken from a human donor in good health. Sequencing input: memory CD4+ T cells from blood. The subset here: CD45RO+ memory T cells. V and J are TRBV6-5 and TRBJ2-1, with 7 positions matching TRBD2. The CDR3 coding sequence is TGTGCCAGCAGTCGAAGCGGGGATAGGGGTGAGCAGTTCTTC. It specifies CASSRSGDRGEQFF.